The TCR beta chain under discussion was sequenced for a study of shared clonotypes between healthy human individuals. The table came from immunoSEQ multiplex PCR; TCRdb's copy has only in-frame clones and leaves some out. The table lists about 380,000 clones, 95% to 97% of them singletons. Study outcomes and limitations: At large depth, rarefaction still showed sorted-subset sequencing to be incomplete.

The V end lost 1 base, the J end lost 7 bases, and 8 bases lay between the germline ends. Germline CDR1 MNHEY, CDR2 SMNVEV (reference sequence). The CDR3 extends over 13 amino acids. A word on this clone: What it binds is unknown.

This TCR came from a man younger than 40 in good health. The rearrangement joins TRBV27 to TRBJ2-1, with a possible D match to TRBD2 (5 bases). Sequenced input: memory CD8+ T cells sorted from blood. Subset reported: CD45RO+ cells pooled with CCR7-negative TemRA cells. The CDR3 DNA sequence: TGTGCCAGCAGTTTATACCGGGGTAATGAGCAGTTCTTC. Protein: CASSLYRGNEQFF.